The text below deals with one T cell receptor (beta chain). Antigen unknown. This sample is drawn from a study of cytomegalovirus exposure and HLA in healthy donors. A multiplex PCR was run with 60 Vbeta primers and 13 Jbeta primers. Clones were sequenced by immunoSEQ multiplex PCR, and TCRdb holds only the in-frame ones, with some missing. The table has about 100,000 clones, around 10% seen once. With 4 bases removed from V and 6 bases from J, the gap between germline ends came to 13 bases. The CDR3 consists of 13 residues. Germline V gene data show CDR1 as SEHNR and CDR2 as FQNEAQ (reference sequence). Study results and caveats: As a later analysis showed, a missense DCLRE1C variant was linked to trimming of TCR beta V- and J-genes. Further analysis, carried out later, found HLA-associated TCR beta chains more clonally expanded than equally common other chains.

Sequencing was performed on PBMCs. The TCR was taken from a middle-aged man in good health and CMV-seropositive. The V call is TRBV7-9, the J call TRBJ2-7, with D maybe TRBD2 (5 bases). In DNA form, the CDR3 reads TGTGCCAGCAGCTCGAGCAGAGGAGGCGAGCAGTACTTC. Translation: CASSSSRGGEQYF.